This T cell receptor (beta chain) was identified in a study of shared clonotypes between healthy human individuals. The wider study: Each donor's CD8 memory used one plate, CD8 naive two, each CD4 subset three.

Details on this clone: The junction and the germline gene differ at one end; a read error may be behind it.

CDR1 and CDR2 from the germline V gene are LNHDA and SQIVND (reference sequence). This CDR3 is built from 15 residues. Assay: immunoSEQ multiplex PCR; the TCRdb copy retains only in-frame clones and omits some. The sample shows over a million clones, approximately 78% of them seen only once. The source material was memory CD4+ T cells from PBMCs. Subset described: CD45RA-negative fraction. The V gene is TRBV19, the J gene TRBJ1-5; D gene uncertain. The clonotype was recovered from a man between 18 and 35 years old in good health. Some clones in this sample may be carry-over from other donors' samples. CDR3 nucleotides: TGTGCCAGCAGTATAGGGAGCTCTGGCAATCAGCCCCAGCATTTT. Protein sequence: CASSIGSSGNQPQHF.